The 5 T cell receptor beta chains below were found in one sample sequenced in a study of cytomegalovirus exposure and HLA in healthy donors. Vbeta (60) and Jbeta (13) primers were used in the PCR. TCRdb's copy holds only in-frame clones and misses some; the assay was immunoSEQ multiplex PCR. The table has about 130,000 clones, 75% to 90% seen once. Sequencing used PBMCs. The receptor set was obtained from a man aged 30 to 39 in good health and CMV-seronegative.

The CDR3: CASSLETGGRYGYTF. The CDR3 bases are TGTGCCAGCAGCTTGGAAACAGGGGGACGGTATGGCTACACCTTC. The V call is TRBV11-3, the J call TRBJ1-2; the match to TRBD1 covers 8 bases. CDR3 length: 15 residues. V was clipped by 3 bases and J by 5 bases; unmatched bases: 8. Germline V gene data show CDR1 as SGHNT and CDR2 as YENEEA. Supplemented by reference TRBV11-3 and TRBJ1-2, the full variable domain reads EAGVVQSPRYKIIEKKQPVAFWCNPISGHNTLYWYLQNLGQGPELLIRYENEEAVDDSQLPKDRFSAERLKGVDSTLKIQPAELGDSAVYLCASSLETGGRYGYTFGSGTRLTVV.

In DNA form, the CDR3 reads TGTGCCATCAGTGAGTCTTGGACTAGCGGGACCCACCGAAATTACAATGAGCAGTTCTTC. It yields the protein CAISESWTSGTHRNYNEQFF. This chain uses TRBV10-3 with TRBJ2-1; 12 bases match TRBD2. The CDR3 is 20 amino acids. The germline gives CDR1 ENHRY, CDR2 SYGVKD. The ends lost 0 bases at V and 4 bases at J; junction bases unmatched: 13.

This clone was recorded once. The chain joins TRBV28 to TRBJ1-2; a possible D gene is TRBD1 (6 bases). The V end was cut by 5 bases, the J end by 4 bases, with 11 bases between. Germline V lookup: CDR1 MDHEN, CDR2 SYDVKM. This CDR3 has 13 amino acids. This chain's CDR3 is CASSPGHSYGYTF. CDR3 in DNA: TGTGCCAGCAGTCCGGGACATTCCTATGGCTACACCTTC.

This chain links TRBV7-2 with TRBJ2-7, with D possibly TRBD1 on 5 matching bases. The CDR3 has 17 residues. Germline V gene data show CDR1 as SGHTA and CDR2 as FQGNSA. V gave up 2 bases and J gave up 4 bases, with 21 bases separating them. For the CDR3, the DNA is TGTGCCAGCAGCTTACGAAGTTCTGAACAGGTCTTGTACGAGCAGTACTTC. It translates to CASSLRSSEQVLYEQYF.

The CDR3 region is CASSLPDSGTNYNEQFF. The CDR3 nucleotides read TGTGCCAGCAGCTTACCTGACTCCGGAACCAATTACAATGAGCAGTTCTTC. This chain links TRBV11-2 with TRBJ2-1; D is uncertain. The germline CDR1 and CDR2 sequences are SGHAT and FQNNGV. V was cut by 2 bases and J by 4 bases, with 18 bases left in between. The CDR3 loop spans 17 amino acids.